Presented here are 23 T cell receptor beta chains from one specimen sequenced in a study of CD8+CD57+ T cells in acquired aplastic anemia. It was patients with CD8+CD57+ cell expansion by flow cytometry who were chosen for sequencing. Both TCR beta VDJ combination and CDR3 sequence profiling were carried out. Genomic DNA was the template for this profiling. A single record per CDR3 protein comes from TCRdb applying MiXCR to the reads. This sample yields 50,000 to 65,000 distinct CDR3 sequences, of which just over 55% are seen a single time; approximately 15% belongs to the top ten. The specimen sequenced was sorted CD4+, CD8+, or CD8+CD57+ T cells (not recorded which) from PBMCs. These TCRs come from a human donor with aplastic anemia.

The rearrangement links TRBV20-1 to TRBJ1-2, with D unclear. The V and J ends lost 0 bases and 6 bases respectively, with 11 bases between them. There are 13 residues in the CDR3. The V gene's germline CDR1 is DFQATT and CDR2 SNEGSKA (reference sequence). DNA of the CDR3: TGCAGTGCTAGAGACTCCGGTGAGGATGGCTACACCTTC. Amino acid sequence: CSARDSGEDGYTF.

This clonotype was detected a few times. The CDR3 bases are TGTGCCAGCAGTGAATTCTTGCGGGGGAGCACAGATACGCAGTATTTT. Protein: CASSEFLRGSTDTQYF. The J gene is TRBJ2-3, the V gene TRBV25-1, with 7 bases that match TRBD2. The CDR3 totals 16 residues. The germline CDR1 and CDR2 sequences are MGHDK and SYGVNS. J gave up 0 bases and V 1 base, and 4 bases lay outside the gene matches. Looking up the rest from reference TRBV25-1 and TRBJ2-3 gives the full variable domain: EADIYQTPRYLVIGTGKKITLECSQTMGHDKMYWYQQDPGMELHLIHYSYGVNSTEKGDLSSESTVSRIRTEHFPLTLESARPSHTSQYLCASSEFLRGSTDTQYFGPGTRLTVL.

The chain joins TRBV6-5 to TRBJ2-5; D is undetermined. Between the trimmed V and J ends, which lost 7 bases and 5 bases, there was a span of 17 bases. CDR3 size: 14 residues. Germline V lookup: CDR1 MNHEY, CDR2 SVGAGI. CDR3 DNA sequence: TGTGCCAGCACTTTCGACCCGTTCTCGGAGACCCAGTACTTC. Its protein is CASTFDPFSETQYF.

This clonotype was observed many times. V gene TRBV15 combines with J gene TRBJ2-3, with D tentatively TRBD1 (5 bases). Germline CDR1 reads LNHNV; CDR2 reads YYDKDF (reference sequence). V was trimmed by 0 bases and J by 2 bases, leaving 15 bases between them. The CDR3 sequence is 17 residues long. The DNA for the CDR3 is TGTGCCACCAGCAGAGAAGGGATAGGGGCCTTCACAGATACGCAGTATTTT. Translation gives CATSREGIGAFTDTQYF.

This sequence joins TRBV15 and TRBJ2-2; D uncertain. The CDR3 length is 15 residues. V lost 5 bases and J lost 7, with 17 bases in between. Germline CDR1 reads LNHNV; CDR2 reads YYDKDF (reference sequence). CDR3 in DNA: TGTGCCACCAGCGGGTGGGGAAGCGACGTCGGGGAGCTGTTTTTT. This translates into CATSGWGSDVGELFF.

J is TRBJ1-5 and V is TRBV20-1; D remains unclear. CDR1 and CDR2 (germline): DFQATT, SNEGSKA (reference sequence). CDR3 length: 13 amino acids. The ends were cut back, 5 bases at V and 2 bases at J, with 10 bases in the middle. The CDR3 loop reads CSAETGGNQPQHF. Written as DNA, the CDR3 is TGCAGTGCTGAGACTGGTGGCAATCAGCCCCAGCATTTT.

There are a few counts of this clonotype. Just one base apart from a much larger clone, this may be a read error. The chain recombines TRBV5-6 with TRBJ2-1; 8 bases agree with TRBD2. Unmatched junction bases numbered 5, after V lost 3 bases and J lost 9 bases. This CDR3 has 13 residues. Germline loops: CDR1 SGHDT, CDR2 YYEEEE. CDR3 loop: CASSSGTSGEQFF. The CDR3, as DNA: TGTGCCAGCAGCTCCGGGACTAGTGGTGAGCAGTTCTTC.

This clonotype was found once. This chain uses TRBV25-1 with TRBJ1-5; D is undetermined. The CDR3 contains 14 residues. Trimming removed 3 bases from V and 1 base from J, with 7 bases in between. Germline V gives CDR1 MGHDK, CDR2 SYGVNS. CDR3: CASSDNGSNQPQHF. In DNA form, the CDR3 reads TGTGCCAGCAGTGATAACGGGAGCAATCAGCCCCAGCATTTT.

This clonotype was detected many times. The rearrangement links TRBV3-1 to TRBJ2-1, with no clear D. The germline CDR1 and CDR2 sequences are LGHDT and YNNKEL (reference sequence). The CDR3 contains 15 residues. The V and J ends lost 5 bases and 6 bases respectively, with 17 bases between them. DNA of the CDR3: TGTGCCAGCAGCTCATACACCTCTCCTCTCAATGAGCAGTTCTTC. It encodes CASSSYTSPLNEQFF.

The chain has TRBV24-1 and TRBJ1-2; 9 nucleotides line up with TRBD1. The germline V gene has CDR1 KGHDR and CDR2 SFDVKD. The CDR3 length is 15 residues. The V gene end was trimmed by 5 bases and the J gene end by 2 bases; junction bases not matched to a gene: 5. CDR3 residues: CATSGPGQGNYGYTF. CDR3 in DNA: TGTGCCACCAGTGGTCCGGGACAGGGAAACTATGGCTACACCTTC.

The chain recombines TRBV29-1 with TRBJ2-7, with D tentatively TRBD1 or TRBD2 (5 bases each). This CDR3 spans 11 amino acids. Trimming removed 6 bases from V and 3 bases from J, with 9 bases in between. CDR1 SQVTM and CDR2 ANQGSEA come from the germline V gene. This chain's CDR3 is CSVGDGYEQYF. The CDR3 coding sequence is TGCAGCGTCGGGGACGGCTACGAGCAGTACTTC.

V is TRBV20-1 and J is TRBJ1-5, with TRBD1 as a possible D gene (5 bases). Germline V lookup: CDR1 DFQATT, CDR2 SNEGSKA (reference sequence). The CDR3 is 15 amino acids. Trimming removed 6 bases from V and 4 bases from J, with 19 bases in between. The chain's CDR3 is CSARDTGRANQPQHF. CDR3 sequence (DNA): TGCAGTGCCAGGGATACGGGAAGGGCTAATCAGCCCCAGCATTTT.

The chain uses TRBV2 and TRBJ1-1; D ambiguous. Between the trimmed V and J ends, which lost 7 bases and 7 bases, there was a span of 16 bases. The CDR3 consists of 13 residues. Germline lookup yields CDR1 SNHLY and CDR2 FYNNEI. DNA for the CDR3: TGTGCCAGCATCCTAGAGGCAGACGGTGAAGCTTTCTTT. Translation: CASILEADGEAFF.

This chain uses TRBV19 with TRBJ1-3; 7 nucleotides match TRBD1. With V trimmed by 6 bases and J by 4 bases, 9 bases remained unmatched. The CDR3 extends over 15 amino acids. Germline loops: CDR1 LNHDA, CDR2 SQIVND (reference sequence). The CDR3 sequence is CASRRPVGQGNTIYF. The CDR3 DNA is TGTGCCAGTAGGCGGCCGGTGGGACAGGGAAACACCATATATTTT.

CDR3 nucleotide sequence: TGCAGCGTTGAAAGCCCAGGGGGTAGCGAAAAACTGTTTTTT. Protein: CSVESPGGSEKLFF. The chain has TRBV29-1 and TRBJ1-4, with 7 positions matching TRBD1. Trimming removed 2 bases from V and 8 bases from J; junction bases left unmatched: 8. The CDR3 covers 14 residues. Germline V lookup: CDR1 SQVTM, CDR2 ANQGSEA.

The V and J genes are TRBV5-1 and TRBJ2-5; D is tentatively TRBD1 or TRBD2 (5 bases each). In germline, CDR1 is SGHRS, CDR2 YFSETQ. The CDR3 contains 14 residues. V dropped 0 bases and J dropped 4 bases, with 10 bases sitting between them. The CDR3 nucleotides are TGCGCCAGCAGCTTGGGGGGCGAGGGAGAGACCCAGTACTTC. As protein: CASSLGGEGETQYF.

This chain connects TRBV25-1 to TRBJ2-7, with TRBD2 matching 8 bases. V lost 6 bases, J lost 5 bases, and 6 bases stayed unmatched. Germline values: CDR1 MGHDK, CDR2 SYGVNS. The CDR3 has 13 residues. The CDR3 DNA reads as TGTGCCAGCAGACTACGGGGGGGGGACGAGCAGTACTTC. This translates into CASRLRGGDEQYF.

The chain employs TRBV10-3 and TRBJ1-4; the D is unclear. CDR1 and CDR2 (germline): ENHRY, SYGVKD. Trimming removed 3 bases from V and 8 bases from J, with 13 bases in between. CDR3 length: 14 residues. The CDR3 nucleotides read TGTGCCATCAGTGACAGCTCCCCGGAGGAAAAACTGTTTTTT. It is translated as CAISDSSPEEKLFF.

V and J are TRBV7-9 and TRBJ1-5; D perhaps matches TRBD1 (6 bases). The germline V and J ends were trimmed by 5 bases and 7 bases, with 18 bases remaining between them. Germline CDR1 reads SEHNR; CDR2 reads FQNEAQ (reference sequence). The length of the CDR3 is 15 residues. The CDR3 region has the DNA TGTGCCAGCAGCCTGACTGGCAGGGGTGTACAGCCCCAGCATTTT. Protein sequence: CASSLTGRGVQPQHF.

This clonotype was picked up a small number of times. The chain recombines TRBV5-1 with TRBJ1-6, with 10 bases lining up with TRBD1. This CDR3 has 15 amino acids. J was trimmed by 10 bases and V by 4 bases; bases with no gene match: 8. CDR1 and CDR2 (germline): SGHRS, YFSETQ. The CDR3 DNA is TGCGCCAGCAGCACAGGGACAGGGGTGCACTCACCCCTCCACTTT. This translates into CASSTGTGVHSPLHF.

This clonotype was recorded many times. The rearrangement uses TRBV7-9 and TRBJ2-1, with 7 nucleotides matching TRBD2. The germline gives CDR1 SEHNR, CDR2 FQNEAQ (reference sequence). This CDR3 region has 16 residues. The ends lost 5 bases at V and 1 base at J; junction bases unmatched: 8. The CDR3 DNA reads as TGTGCCAGCAGCCCAAAGGCGGGGGATTCCTACAATGAGCAGTTCTTC. Its protein is CASSPKAGDSYNEQFF. The whole variable domain, filled in from reference TRBV7-9 and TRBJ2-1, reads DTGVSQNPRHKITKRGQNVTFRCDPISEHNRLYWYRQTLGQGPEFLTYFQNEAQLEKSRLLSDRFSAERPKGSFSTLEIQRTEQGDSAMYLCASSPKAGDSYNEQFFGPGTRLTVL.

The chain couples TRBV12-3 or TRBV12-4 to TRBJ1-2; D is possibly TRBD1 (5 bases). Trimming took off 4 bases at V and 6 bases at J, with 12 bases between the two ends. The CDR3 totals 13 residues. The CDR3 bases are TGTGCCAGCAGTTCTTTGGGGCAGGATGGCTACACCTTC. Translated: CASSSLGQDGYTF.

This chain connects TRBV25-1 to TRBJ2-3; 8 nucleotides line up with TRBD1. The CDR3 totals 16 residues. V shed 1 base and J 5 bases; nucleotides not matched to a gene: 8. CDR1 and CDR2 (germline): MGHDK, SYGVNS. The CDR3 loop is CASSEWGTGQGDTQYF. CDR3 nucleotide sequence: TGTGCCAGCAGTGAATGGGGGACAGGACAAGGAGATACGCAGTATTTT.